The source of this TCR beta chain is a study of CD8 T cells in ankylosing spondylitis. Quantitative 5'-RACE with molecular barcodes was used to make the TCR beta libraries. TCRdb re-called the 5' RACE reads with MiXCR, one entry per CDR3 protein. The sample consists of a few hundred thousand distinct CDR3 sequences, roughly a tenth of them appearing once. Study-level results: According to the report, clones linked to the disease were significantly enriched in matched synovial fluid samples taken from ankylosing spondylitis patients. Seemingly characteristic of ankylosing spondylitis blood was a TCR beta motif consisting of eight highly homologous variants.

Note on this clonotype: Its antigen is as yet unknown.

This TCR was sampled from a male donor with ankylosing spondylitis or in good health (not recorded which). Sequencing was done on a sample of blood, either unsorted or a sorted T cell fraction (not recorded which).

The CDR3 region is CASGKGQIMNTEAFF. In nucleotides, the CDR3 is TGTGCCAGCGGAAAGGGACAGATCATGAACACTGAAGCTTTCTTT. V is TRBV6-2 or TRBV6-3 and J is TRBJ1-1, with 7 bases matching TRBD1. The CDR3 is 15 amino acids. Germline CDR1 MNHEY, CDR2 SVGEGT. Trimming cost V 8 bases and J 0 bases; bases outside gene matches: 9.